These 25 T cell receptor beta chains share one sample of origin, sequenced in a study of PD-1 blockade in classical Hodgkin lymphoma. Indicated time point: cycle 4 day 1 (C4D1), after 6 weeks of nivolumab. Each and every patient relapsed after autologous stem cell transplantation, and patients got differing brentuximab vedotin exposure. Magnetic negative selection was used to purify CD4+ T cells from PBMCs that had been thawed. Using immunoSEQ multiplex PCR, the repertoire was profiled, and TCRdb retains in-frame clones only, with some absent. Of fewer than 35,000 clones in the sample, about 81% were seen once. Here the sequenced sample was CD4+ T cells from blood, taken before the fourth cycle of nivolumab. These receptors all come from a human donor with classical Hodgkin lymphoma.

The genes are TRBV7-2 and TRBJ1-3, with TRBD1 as a possible D gene (5 bases). Per the germline V gene, CDR1 is SGHTA and CDR2 is FQGNSA. The germline V and J ends were trimmed by 1 base and 4 bases, with 14 bases remaining between them. The CDR3 covers 16 residues. The CDR3 is CASSLGSPRGGNTIYF. The CDR3 nucleotides are TGTGCCAGCAGCTTAGGAAGTCCTAGGGGCGGAAACACCATATATTTT.

The chain couples TRBV7-8 to TRBJ2-7; 7 nucleotides agree with TRBD2. Germline V lookup: CDR1 SGHVS, CDR2 FQNEAQ. Losses at the gene ends were 5 bases for V and 1 base for J; bases not matched to a gene: 11. The CDR3 is made up of 16 amino acids. CDR3 bases: TGTGCCAGCAGCCCCGGGAGGTGGGGAAATTCCTACGAGCAGTACTTC. This codes for CASSPGRWGNSYEQYF.

V and J are TRBV30 and TRBJ2-5; D is unclear. Germline CDR1 and CDR2: GTSNPN and SVGIG (reference sequence). This CDR3 has 12 amino acids. The V end lost 0 bases, the J end lost 5 bases, and 7 bases lay between the germline ends. CDR3 residues: CAWSVRAETQYF. The DNA for the CDR3 is TGTGCCTGGAGTGTACGAGCGGAGACCCAGTACTTC.

The chain links TRBV7-8 to TRBJ1-1; D remains unclear. CDR3 length: 13 amino acids. Germline assignment: CDR1 SGHVS and CDR2 FQNEAQ. V was pared by 5 bases and J by 4 bases, with 11 bases between. Written as DNA, the CDR3 is TGTGCCAGCAGCCCGGCTATGGGCACTGAAGCTTTCTTT. It is translated as CASSPAMGTEAFF.

This clone occurred a few times. The V gene is TRBV9, the J gene TRBJ1-6, with TRBD1 as a possible D gene (5 bases). V lost 0 bases, J lost 5 bases, and 12 bases lay in between. The CDR3 consists of 16 residues. The germline gives CDR1 SGDLS, CDR2 YYNGEE. CDR3 sequence: CASSVAGRGDNSPLHF. The CDR3 bases are TGTGCCAGCAGCGTAGCAGGGCGCGGGGATAATTCACCCCTCCACTTT.

The chain employs TRBV30 and TRBJ1-6; D not certain. The germline V gene has CDR1 GTSNPN and CDR2 SVGIG (reference sequence). The V gene lost 2 bases and the J gene lost 5 bases, with 7 bases spanning the gap. The CDR3 contains 13 residues. Here the CDR3 DNA reads TGTGCCTGGAGTCGCGTAGATAATTCACCCCTCCACTTT. Its protein product is CAWSRVDNSPLHF.

The chain uses TRBV27 and TRBJ1-2; 7 nucleotides agree with TRBD1. The germline V gene has CDR1 MNHEY and CDR2 SMNVEV (reference sequence). V gave up 3 bases and J gave up 6 bases; unmatched junction bases: 13. The CDR3 totals 16 residues. The CDR3 loop is CASSFGGRGRGNGYTF. The CDR3 DNA reads TGTGCCAGCAGTTTTGGGGGGCGGGGCAGGGGGAATGGCTACACCTTC.

The gene calls are TRBV30 and TRBJ2-5; D is uncertain. Germline V gene data show CDR1 as GTSNPN and CDR2 as SVGIG (reference sequence). Trimming took 5 bases from V and 5 from J, leaving 15 bases between them. This CDR3 is 13 amino acids long. The DNA of the CDR3 is TGTGCCTGGGAGACCCACAACACGGAGACCCAGTACTTC. Protein product: CAWETHNTETQYF. The variable domain in full, with the rest retrieved from reference TRBV30 and TRBJ2-5, is SQTIHQWPATLVQPVGSPLSLECTVEGTSNPNLYWYRQAAGRGLQLLFYSVGIGQISSEVPQNLSASRPQDRQFILSSKKLLLSDSGFYLCAWETHNTETQYFGPGTRLLVL.

The chain employs TRBV19 and TRBJ2-4, with D possibly being TRBD1 (7 bases). Trimming removed 7 bases at V and 2 bases at J, with 18 bases between. Germline CDR1 LNHDA, CDR2 SQIVND (reference sequence). This CDR3 region has 16 residues. CDR3 DNA sequence: TGTGCCAGTATGCGAGGAGGGGGCGCGTCCAAAAACATTCAGTACTTC. It yields the protein CASMRGGGASKNIQYF. Full variable domain (missing parts from reference TRBV19 and TRBJ2-4): DGGITQSPKYLFRKEGQNVTLSCEQNLNHDAMYWYRQDPGQGLRLIYYSQIVNDFQKGDIAEGYSVSREKKESFPLTVTSAQKNPTAFYLCASMRGGGASKNIQYFGAGTRLSVL.

The chain has TRBV7-8 and TRBJ2-1, with 7 bases that match TRBD2. Unmatched junction bases numbered 9, after V lost 6 bases and J lost 10 bases. The CDR3 runs to 13 residues. Germline CDR1 and CDR2: SGHVS and FQNEAQ. The CDR3 nucleotides read TGTGCCAGCAGAGGGACTATCAAGAGAGAGCAGTTCTTC. It codes for CASRGTIKREQFF.

This chain joins TRBV5-1 and TRBJ1-4, with 9 bases aligning to TRBD1. The CDR3 totals 16 residues. V dropped 0 bases and J dropped 3; count of bases not matched to a gene: 3. Germline V gene lookup returns CDR1 SGHRS and CDR2 YFSETQ. The chain's CDR3 is CASSLAGDRANEKLFF. The CDR3 DNA reads as TGCGCCAGCAGCTTGGCCGGGGACAGGGCTAATGAAAAACTGTTTTTT.

This clone was seen only once. The chain links TRBV28 to TRBJ2-7, with 8 bases fitting TRBD2. The V and J ends lost 6 bases and 3 bases, in that order; junction bases with no gene match: 13. Per the germline V gene, CDR1 is MDHEN and CDR2 is SYDVKM. The CDR3 loop spans 16 amino acids. The DNA for the CDR3 is TGTGCCAGCAGCCCGGGAGGGCTCAAACCAAACTACGAGCAGTACTTC. This encodes CASSPGGLKPNYEQYF.

The V call is TRBV30, the J call TRBJ1-1; tentatively, D is TRBD1 (5 bases). Germline CDR1 and CDR2: GTSNPN and SVGIG (reference sequence). V lost 3 bases to trimming and J lost 2 bases, with 10 bases between them. This CDR3 contains 13 residues. Written as DNA, the CDR3 is TGTGCCTGGAGGGGGCAGCCAAACACTGAAGCTTTCTTT. Translating it yields CAWRGQPNTEAFF.

The rearrangement joins TRBV4-1 to TRBJ2-3, with a tentative D call TRBD2 (6 bases). Trimming shortened V by 1 base and J by 2 bases, and 16 bases separated the two germline ends. The CDR3 runs 17 residues. Per the germline V gene, CDR1 is MGHRA and CDR2 is YSYEKL. CDR3 amino acids: CASSQVPPGLHTDTQYF. In nucleotides, the CDR3 is TGCGCCAGCAGCCAAGTGCCTCCGGGACTGCACACAGATACGCAGTATTTT.

The chain employs TRBV5-1 and TRBJ1-5; D ambiguous. From germline, CDR1 is SGHRS and CDR2 YFSETQ. The CDR3 sequence is 14 residues long. V was clipped by 0 bases and J by 5 bases, with 9 bases between them. The CDR3 DNA is TGCGCCAGCAGCTTGGAAGGGTCGGATCAGCCCCAGCATTTT. It codes for CASSLEGSDQPQHF. Together with reference TRBV5-1 and TRBJ1-5, the CDR3 gives the full variable domain: KAGVTQTPRYLIKTRGQQVTLSCSPISGHRSVSWYQQTPGQGLQFLFEYFSETQRNKGNFPGRFSGRQFSNSRSEMNVSTLELGDSALYLCASSLEGSDQPQHFGDGTRLSIL.

This clone was seen only a few times. The J gene is TRBJ1-5, the V gene TRBV4-2, with D possibly being TRBD1 (5 bases). The V gene lost 4 bases and the J gene lost 3 bases, with 13 bases spanning the gap. The V gene's germline CDR1 is LGHNA and CDR2 YNFKEQ. The CDR3 extends over 15 amino acids. The CDR3 loop reads CASSRDQGYNQPQHF. The CDR3 bases are TGTGCCAGCAGCCGAGACCAGGGCTACAATCAGCCCCAGCATTTT.

The gene calls are TRBV7-6 and TRBJ2-7; 7 nucleotides line up with TRBD1. Germline values: CDR1 SGHVS, CDR2 FNYEAQ. With V trimmed by 2 bases and J by 4 bases, 5 bases remained unmatched. CDR3 size: 14 residues. The CDR3 region has the DNA TGTGCCAGCAGCTTATGGGACAGTAGGTACGAGCAGTACTTC. Protein: CASSLWDSRYEQYF.

The chain employs TRBV6-4 and TRBJ2-3; a possible D gene is TRBD2 (6 bases). The CDR3 has 16 amino acids. Per the germline V gene, CDR1 is MRHNA and CDR2 is SNTAGT. The ends were cut back, 3 bases at V and 2 bases at J, with 15 bases in the middle. This CDR3 is CASSDGAGTPTDTQYF. CDR3 DNA: TGTGCCAGCAGTGATGGTGCCGGGACTCCCACAGATACGCAGTATTTT.

The V and J genes are TRBV7-2 and TRBJ2-3; weak D call: TRBD2 (5 bases). CDR1 is SGHTA, CDR2 FQGNSA, per germline. The CDR3 spans 14 residues. V was trimmed by 5 bases and J by 4 bases, leaving 13 bases between them. The CDR3 is CASSPGLFPDTQYF. The CDR3 DNA reads TGTGCCAGCAGCCCCGGACTGTTTCCAGATACGCAGTATTTT. Supplemented by reference TRBV7-2 and TRBJ2-3, the full variable domain reads GAGVSQSPSNKVTEKGKDVELRCDPISGHTALYWYRQSLGQGLEFLIYFQGNSAPDKSGLPSDRFSAERTGGSVSTLTIQRTQQEDSAVYLCASSPGLFPDTQYFGPGTRLTVL.

V is TRBV29-1 and J is TRBJ1-2, with a tentative D call TRBD1 (6 bases). The length of the CDR3 is 12 residues. Germline V CDR1 and CDR2: SQVTM, ANQGSEA. V gave up 5 bases and J gave up 4 bases, with 11 bases separating them. The CDR3, as DNA: TGCAGCGTTCTGACAGGCACCTATGGCTACACCTTC. Amino acids: CSVLTGTYGYTF.

The rearrangement links TRBV6-6 to TRBJ1-4; 7 nucleotides line up with TRBD1. CDR1 and CDR2 (germline): MNHNY, SVGAGI (reference sequence). This CDR3 spans 14 amino acids. The ends lost 6 bases at V and 7 bases at J; junction bases unmatched: 8. For the CDR3, the DNA is TGTGCCAGCAGGTCAACAGGGGCAGGTGAAAAACTGTTTTTT. It translates to CASRSTGAGEKLFF.

The chain is built from TRBV30 and TRBJ2-3; perhaps TRBD1 as D (5 bases). The CDR3 loop spans 14 amino acids. Looked up from germline, CDR1 is GTSNPN and CDR2 is SVGIG (reference sequence). Deletions cut 2 bases from V and 4 bases from J, with 13 bases between. CDR3 nucleotides: TGTGCCTGGAGTATATTAGGGGTTTCAGATACGCAGTATTTT. Its protein product is CAWSILGVSDTQYF.

The gene calls are TRBV11-2 and TRBJ2-5; D is undetermined. CDR1 is SGHAT and CDR2 is FQNNGV in the germline V gene. The CDR3 is 13 amino acids. V was clipped by 4 bases and J by 0 bases, with 6 bases between them. CDR3 residues: CASSWGYQETQYF. Here the CDR3 DNA reads TGTGCCAGCAGCTGGGGATACCAAGAGACCCAGTACTTC.

This sequence joins TRBV7-2 and TRBJ2-1; D gene ambiguous. The CDR3 runs 11 residues. Trimming took off 5 bases at V and 12 bases at J, with 11 bases between the two ends. The germline gives CDR1 SGHTA, CDR2 FQGNSA. The CDR3 nucleotides are TGTGCCAGCAGCCCCTTGACTGGGCAGTTCTTC. Translated, it gives CASSPLTGQFF. The full variable domain, its missing parts supplied by reference TRBV7-2 and TRBJ2-1, is GAGVSQSPSNKVTEKGKDVELRCDPISGHTALYWYRQSLGQGLEFLIYFQGNSAPDKSGLPSDRFSAERTGGSVSTLTIQRTQQEDSAVYLCASSPLTGQFFGPGTRLTVL.

V gene TRBV4-3 combines with J gene TRBJ1-6; possibly TRBD1 for D (5 bases). The germline V gene has CDR1 LGHNA and CDR2 YSLEER. Trimming pared 1 base from V and 9 bases from J, leaving 16 bases between. This CDR3 is 16 amino acids long. CDR3 amino acids: CASSQGFGGVGSPLHF. The CDR3 DNA follows: TGCGCCAGCAGCCAAGGGTTTGGAGGGGTAGGTTCACCCCTCCACTTT.